This T cell receptor beta chain came from a study of CD8 T cells in ankylosing spondylitis. Preparation of TCR beta libraries was done by quantitative 5'-RACE with molecular barcodes. TCRdb itself ran the 5' RACE reads through MiXCR, one entry per CDR3 protein. This sample has approximately 350,000 distinct CDR3 sequences, with 20% to 25% found just once. Trimming took off 7 bases at V and 1 base at J, with 18 bases between the two ends. Germline V gene lookup returns CDR1 SQVTM and CDR2 ANQGSEA. The CDR3 has 15 residues. This clonotype was detected a few times. This rearrangement joins TRBV29-1 to TRBJ2-3, with D tentatively TRBD2 (6 bases). Sequenced: blood, either unsorted or a sorted T cell fraction (not recorded which). This receptor was taken from a male donor with ankylosing spondylitis or in good health (not recorded which). CDR3: CSAQLLAVGTDTQYF. The CDR3 DNA follows: TGCAGCGCCCAGTTACTAGCAGTCGGCACAGATACGCAGTATTTT.